These 11 T cell receptor beta chains share one sample of origin, sequenced in a study of T cell repertoires in cytomegalovirus infection. TCRdb reprocessed the reads with MiXCR, giving one entry per CDR3 protein. Of 290,000 or so distinct CDR3 sequences in the sample, roughly 25% were seen once. The sample comprised PBMCs. These receptors were obtained from a human donor in good health (CMV status not recorded). Some clones in this sample may be carry-over from other donors' samples.

This clonotype was counted a few times. The V call is TRBV7-2, the J call TRBJ2-3; D call uncertain. V was trimmed by 5 bases and J by 2 bases, leaving 8 bases between them. CDR3 length: 13 residues. Germline loops: CDR1 SGHTA, CDR2 FQGNSA. The CDR3 region has the DNA TGTGCCAGCAGCAACCCCGACACAGATACGCAGTATTTT. Protein sequence: CASSNPDTDTQYF.

The genes are TRBV29-1 and TRBJ1-2; perhaps TRBD1 as D (6 bases). Germline V lookup: CDR1 SQVTM, CDR2 ANQGSEA. V dropped 4 bases and J dropped 8 bases, with 17 bases sitting between them. This CDR3 is 13 amino acids long. Here the CDR3 reads CSVAQGGSGGYTF. CDR3 nucleotides: TGCAGCGTTGCACAGGGTGGTTCTGGAGGCTACACCTTC.

This clonotype turned up a few times. The chain carries TRBV11-2 and TRBJ2-7; no definite D call. Germline CDR1 is SGHAT and CDR2 is FQNNGV. Between the trimmed V and J ends, which lost 1 base and 0 bases, there was a span of 10 bases. This CDR3 spans 15 amino acids. CDR3 sequence (DNA): TGTGCCAGCAGCTTAGGAGGTTTCACCTCCTACGAGCAGTACTTC. This translates into CASSLGGFTSYEQYF. The whole variable domain, remainder taken from reference TRBV11-2 and TRBJ2-7, is EAGVAQSPRYKIIEKRQSVAFWCNPISGHATLYWYQQILGQGPKLLIQFQNNGVVDDSQLPKDRFSAERLKGVDSTLKIQPAKLEDSAVYLCASSLGGFTSYEQYFGPGTRLTVT.

The CDR3 DNA sequence: TGCAGTGCTAGAGGTGCGGGGGGGAGGGGACCTGCGAACACCGGGGAGCTGTTTTTT. This gives the protein CSARGAGGRGPANTGELFF. The chain employs TRBV20-1 and TRBJ2-2, with 9 bases lining up with TRBD2. The CDR3 extends over 19 amino acids. V trimming: 1 base; J trimming: 0 bases; junction bases outside the gene matches: 12. The germline V gene encodes CDR1 DFQATT and CDR2 SNEGSKA (reference sequence).

The genes are TRBV7-8 and TRBJ2-2; 13 bases agree with TRBD2. Germline values: CDR1 SGHVS, CDR2 FQNEAQ. CDR3 length: 17 amino acids. V was clipped by 5 bases and J by 6 bases; unmatched bases: 9. CDR3 residues: CASSHILAGGPSGELFF. The CDR3 DNA reads as TGTGCCAGCAGCCACATACTAGCGGGAGGGCCTTCCGGGGAGCTGTTTTTT.

The V and J genes are TRBV29-1 and TRBJ1-1; D call uncertain. Trimming removed 6 bases at V and 1 base at J, with 6 bases between. The CDR3 sequence is 11 residues long. The germline V gene encodes CDR1 SQVTM and CDR2 ANQGSEA. The CDR3 sequence is CSVVKNTEAFF. DNA for the CDR3: TGCAGCGTGGTGAAGAACACTGAAGCTTTCTTT.

The chain uses TRBV10-3 and TRBJ1-1; 8 nucleotides agree with TRBD1. Germline V gene data show CDR1 as ENHRY and CDR2 as SYGVKD. The CDR3 has 13 amino acids. V trimming: 4 bases; J trimming: 5 bases; junction bases outside the gene matches: 3. The chain's CDR3 is CAISGYRGTEAFF. The DNA for the CDR3 is TGTGCCATCAGTGGATACAGGGGGACTGAAGCTTTCTTT.

This chain links TRBV6-8 with TRBJ2-3, with D possibly being TRBD2 (6 bases). CDR3 length: 14 amino acids. Germline loops: CDR1 MNHGY, CDR2 SAAAGT. Between the trimmed V and J ends, which lost 3 bases and 6 bases, there was a span of 13 bases. CDR3 residues: CASSYAGSEDTQYF. DNA of the CDR3: TGTGCCAGCAGTTATGCGGGGTCCGAGGATACGCAGTATTTT.

CDR3 bases: TGTGCCAGCAGCTTAGAGGGCGTCTATAGCAATCAGCCCCAGCATTTT. Its translation: CASSLEGVYSNQPQHF. The genes are TRBV7-2 and TRBJ1-5; D uncertain. Trimming removed 1 base from V and 0 bases from J, with 10 bases in between. This CDR3 contains 16 residues. Per germline, CDR1 SGHTA and CDR2 FQGNSA. Combining the CDR3 with reference TRBV7-2 and TRBJ1-5 gives the whole variable domain GAGVSQSPSNKVTEKGKDVELRCDPISGHTALYWYRQSLGQGLEFLIYFQGNSAPDKSGLPSDRFSAERTGGSVSTLTIQRTQQEDSAVYLCASSLEGVYSNQPQHFGDGTRLSIL.

The V call is TRBV7-2, the J call TRBJ2-3; 7 nucleotides line up with TRBD1. Per the germline V gene, CDR1 is SGHTA and CDR2 is FQGNSA. V shed 1 base and J 1 base; nucleotides not matched to a gene: 5. The CDR3 runs 16 residues. Here the CDR3 reads CASSLGTGFGTDTQYF. CDR3 sequence (DNA): TGTGCCAGCAGCTTAGGGACAGGATTTGGCACAGATACGCAGTATTTT.

This clonotype was seen ten or more times. Here the CDR3 DNA reads TGCAGTGCCGGAGCCCCTAGCGGGGCTTCCTACGAGCAGTACTTC. Amino acids: CSAGAPSGASYEQYF. This chain connects TRBV20-1 to TRBJ2-7, with TRBD2 identical over 9 bases. This CDR3 is built from 15 residues. Germline CDR1 is DFQATT and CDR2 is SNEGSKA (reference sequence). V shed 6 bases and J 1 base; nucleotides not matched to a gene: 10.